This entry describes one TCR beta chain. What antigen it recognizes has not been identified. It has no much larger one-base neighbor in the sample; base qualities were not kept. The donors were healthy, HIV-negative adults with no recently reported acute infections or vaccinations. Every donor was a Caucasian adult living in Nashville, Tennessee, USA. CD4+ T cells were enriched through magnetic negative selection, after which naive cells were positively selected on CD45RA and the remaining negative fraction served as the memory subset. After blood collection by leukapheresis, PBMCs were isolated using Ficoll-Histopaque density gradient centrifugation and then cryopreserved in the vapor phase of liquid nitrogen. Analytical flow cytometry was used to check the purity and quantity of every magnetically sorted T cell population. Each sorted fraction had its genomic DNA isolated and then quantified by UV absorbance on a Nanodrop 2000c.

These data originate in a study of shared clonotypes between healthy human individuals (TCRdb year 2020). Some background on the complete study: Three men and two women, aged 18 to 49 years, made up the cohort. For each donor, three plates each were used for CD4 naive and CD4 memory, two plates were used for CD8 naive, and one plate was used for CD8 memory. To estimate repertoire size and how much clonotype sharing occurs between individuals, the study deeply sequenced the blood TCR repertoires of several healthy adults. Different laboratories and diverse techniques were used to prepare libraries and sequence TCR repertoires, to increase sequencing depth and limit assay-specific biases. Between about 0.94 and 8.9 billion PBMCs per donor were obtained by leukapheresis.

V loses 1 base of germline sequence and J loses 5 bases, and the interval between the two ends is 14 bases. Reading from cysteine to phenylalanine, the CDR3 counts 15 amino acids. The DNA shown is the 45-base CDR3, in frame from base 1. CDR1 and CDR2 are drawn from the germline V gene: SGHDN, FVKESK. The paper as a whole reports these results and caveats: Across four donors, about 4.5% of naive CD4, around 3.5% of naive CD8, 2.3% of memory CD4, and approximately 0.42% of memory CD8 clonotypes were shared. Naive subsets generally had larger estimated clonotype richness than memory subsets did. Even with the large sequencing depth, rarefaction of the sorted-subset datasets indicated that sequencing was incomplete. Only blood was sampled, and tissue TCR repertoires likely differ from those in blood. Because the study included a small number of donors, the genetic and exposure-history diversity represented was limited. Based on pairwise subsampling, the degree of clonotype sharing among donors was expected to be affected by sequencing depth. Compared with non-shared clonotypes, the clonotypes found in all four sorted-subset donors had higher generation probabilities.

TCR CDR3 regions were amplified from genomic DNA by multiplex PCR using the deep immunoSEQ assay. For each cell subset, the extracted genomic DNA was distributed evenly across all wells of several immunoSEQ 96-well plates, and each plate served as one replicate. For sorted subsets, each replicate PCR was loaded with 200 ng genomic DNA, equivalent to 30,000 to 35,000 T cell genomes. Purified libraries were quantified with a Qubit 3.0 fluorometer, sized on a Bioanalyzer 2100, and re-quantified with the KAPA Library Quantification kit. A separate single-read 150-cycle Illumina NextSeq 550 flow cell was used to sequence each immunoSEQ 96-well plate. On the study's bioinformatics: Because the immunoSEQ output included only junctional sequences and no quality scores, the filtering could not be the same as the filtering used for full-length reads. Sequences were annotated with PyIR, a Python wrapper for IgBLAST v1.9, and V/J genes and CDR3 were assigned using IMGT germline references. Reads with weak V/J assignments (E-value above 1e-6), missing CDR3, stop codons, out-of-frame junctions, or ambiguous translated residues were removed. V3J clonotypes were defined as sequences sharing an identical inferred V gene, J gene, and CDR3 amino acid sequence. Percentage overlap between repertoires was computed as shared unique clonotypes divided by the size of the smaller repertoire. Richness of each repertoire was evaluated using RTK rarefaction, the Chao1 estimator, and Recon v2.1 estimates of unobserved clonotypes. For all TCRbeta clonotypes obtained by the gDNA method from a few donors, generation probabilities were computed with OLGA. Entries here come from immuneACCESS through TCRdb and include only in-frame sequences with V and J called. Some clones fail to appear in such tables; in the studies checked, an unresolved V gene covers under half of the shortfall, and the cause of the remainder is unknown. The V and J calls and clone size come from that table; D and trimming were worked out from the DNA. The sample yields a few hundred thousand clones; about 65% were counted once. Together, the top ten hold around 10% of the sample.

Sample: memory CD4+ T cells sorted from blood. In light of the paper, this sample's cell subset or site label describes: CD45RA-negative fraction. The chain is encoded by TRBV14 joined to TRBJ1-1; no D segment can be confidently identified. This receptor was identified in a man in his thirties or forties in good health. The CDR3 protein: CASSQVRGWGTEAFF. The nucleotide sequence reads as follows: TGTGCCAGCAGCCAAGTTCGGGGTTGGGGAACTGAAGCTTTCTTT.